This section outlines one T cell receptor (beta chain) sequence together with its context. The CDR3 runs to 13 residues. Germline V gives CDR1 MNHEY, CDR2 SVGAGI. V lost 7 bases and J lost 7, with 14 bases in between. The data stem from a study of control samples from healthy donors and cancer patients. Clones were read by immunoSEQ multiplex PCR, and TCRdb kept only the in-frame ones, dropping some. The repertoire holds under 450,000 clones, 90% seen once, with around 6.8% in the top ten. The origin of this receptor is a man aged 40-49 years with head and neck cancer. The genes are TRBV6-5 and TRBJ1-3, with D unclear. Sequencing was performed on PBMCs. The chain's CDR3 is CASMGWAENTIYF. The CDR3, as DNA: TGTGCCAGCATGGGATGGGCCGAGAACACCATATATTTT.